Shown below are 8 T cell receptor beta chains from a single sample sequenced in a study of shared clonotypes between healthy human individuals. Naive CD8 populations comprised CD45RO-negative cells positively selected for CCR7, excluding terminally differentiated effector memory CD45RA+ cells. The table came from immunoSEQ multiplex PCR; TCRdb's copy has only in-frame clones and leaves some out. The sample records about 1,900,000 clones, about 94% being singletons. Sequenced sample: naive CD8+ T cells sorted from blood. These receptor sequences come from a man between 18 and 29 years old in good health.

The chain uses TRBV10-3 and TRBJ2-7; 10 positions match TRBD2. With 4 bases clipped from V and 7 bases from J, the junction kept 7 bases outside the gene matches. The CDR3 contains 14 residues. Germline assignment: CDR1 ENHRY and CDR2 SYGVKD. The CDR3: CAISVLAGAEEQYF. Here the CDR3 DNA reads TGTGCCATCAGTGTCCTAGCGGGAGCTGAAGAGCAGTACTTC.

The V and J genes are TRBV5-4 and TRBJ2-7, with 9 bases lining up with TRBD2. Germline V gene lookup returns CDR1 SGHNT and CDR2 YYREEE (reference sequence). The CDR3 is made up of 16 amino acids. V shed 2 bases and J 2 bases; nucleotides not matched to a gene: 8. CDR3 sequence (DNA): TGTGCCAGCAGCTTCAGTAGCGGGGGTTCCCCCTACGAGCAGTACTTC. This translates into CASSFSSGGSPYEQYF.

In nucleotides, the CDR3 is TGTGCCAGCGGTGGACAGAACTTCAATCAGCCCCAGCATTTT. Its translation is CASGGQNFNQPQHF. The chain carries TRBV6-1 and TRBJ1-5, with D possibly matching TRBD1 (6 bases). The length of the CDR3 is 14 residues. The V gene lost 8 bases and the J gene lost 3 bases, with 14 bases spanning the gap. Germline CDR1 MNHNS, CDR2 SASEGT.

The V call is TRBV12-2, the J call TRBJ2-7; the table calls TRBD2, which could not be checked here. TRBV12-2 is reported as a pseudogene. The CDR3 has 15 amino acids. The CDR3 sequence is CASRAGLVIPYEQYF. In DNA form, the CDR3 reads TGTGCAAGTCGCGCAGGACTAGTTATTCCCTACGAGCAGTACTTC.

The chain links TRBV5-6 to TRBJ1-4; 8 bases agree with TRBD1. In germline, CDR1 is SGHDT, CDR2 YYEEEE. CDR3 length: 15 amino acids. After removal of 4 bases from V and 7 bases from J, the junction contained 9 bases not matched to a gene. The CDR3 loop is CASSPAGTGFEKLFF. The CDR3 DNA reads as TGTGCCAGCAGCCCCGCCGGGACAGGTTTTGAAAAACTGTTTTTT.

This rearrangement joins TRBV5-5 to TRBJ2-1; D ambiguous. CDR3 length: 13 amino acids. Germline CDR1 SGHKS, CDR2 YYEKEE (reference sequence). The ends were cut back, 3 bases at V and 10 bases at J, with 14 bases in the middle. Written as DNA, the CDR3 is TGTGCCAGCAGCTGGAACTCGGCAGGCGAGCAGTTCTTC. Residues: CASSWNSAGEQFF.

This clone was found a few times. This sample includes further DNA sequences coding for the same CDR3. The gene calls are TRBV2 and TRBJ2-7, with 9 bases aligning to TRBD1. The V gene end was trimmed by 3 bases and the J gene end by 4 bases; junction bases not matched to a gene: 1. The CDR3 spans 13 residues. CDR1 SNHLY and CDR2 FYNNEI come from the germline V gene. CDR3 in DNA: TGTGCCAGCAGTGAGGGGACAGGGTACGAGCAGTACTTC. It specifies CASSEGTGYEQYF. Full variable domain (remainder filled in from reference TRBV2 and TRBJ2-7): EPEVTQTPSHQVTQMGQEVILRCVPISNHLYFYWYRQILGQKVEFLVSFYNNEISEKSEIFDDQFSVERPDGSNFTLKIRSTKLEDSAMYFCASSEGTGYEQYFGPGTRLTVT.

The rearrangement joins TRBV20-1 to TRBJ1-1, with 7 bases matching TRBD1. V was pared by 5 bases and J by 7 bases, with 4 bases of the junction left unmatched. The length of the CDR3 is 11 residues. Germline CDR1 DFQATT, CDR2 SNEGSKA (reference sequence). The CDR3 coding sequence is TGCAGTGCTCCAGGGGGAAATGAAGCTTTCTTT. Its translation is CSAPGGNEAFF.